Sequencing of this T cell receptor beta chain was carried out in a study of cytomegalovirus exposure and HLA in healthy donors. The study's findings and limits: Sequencing depth roughly uniform across donors was assumed in presence/absence analyses.

On this clone: The antigen remains unidentified.

Per germline, CDR1 MGHDK and CDR2 SYGVNS. The V and J ends lost 4 bases and 5 bases respectively, with 13 bases between them. This CDR3 region has 14 residues. Primers: 60 Vbeta forward and 13 Jbeta reverse. Produced via immunoSEQ multiplex PCR; TCRdb's table is partial and in-frame only. The sample lists more than 95,000 clones, 75% to 85% occurring once. The specimen was PBMCs. The chain joins TRBV25-1 to TRBJ2-3; D possibly corresponds to TRBD1 (6 bases). This receptor was taken from a man aged 40-49 years in good health and CMV-seronegative. The CDR3: CASSVTQGLDTQYF. For the CDR3, the DNA is TGTGCCAGCAGTGTAACACAGGGATTAGATACGCAGTATTTT.